This TCR beta chain was obtained from a study of blood T cell repertoires in COVID-19. Study context: The samples span acute and convalescent COVID-19 from the United States, Italy and Spain.

Trimming took 1 base from V and 4 from J; bases not matched to a gene: 9. Per the germline V gene, CDR1 is SEHNR and CDR2 is FQNEAQ (reference sequence). The CDR3 totals 16 residues. The protocol was immunoSEQ multiplex PCR, while the TCRdb copy is restricted to in-frame clones and leaves out a portion. The sample records some 200,000 clones, about 88% being singletons. V usage is TRBV7-9 and J usage is TRBJ1-2; TRBD1 matches 7 bases. Sequenced input: peripheral blood. This TCR derives from a man aged 35 to 55 with active or convalescent COVID-19. CDR3 loop: CASSLGGQLTIYGYTF. The CDR3 DNA follows: TGTGCCAGCAGCTTAGGGGGACAGCTCACCATCTATGGCTACACCTTC.